This T cell receptor (beta chain) stems from a study of molecular identifiers for immune sequencing clone quantification (dated by TCRdb to 2016 to 2019). Describing the broader study: In a replicate experiment, RNA from 20,000 or 100,000 naive CD8 T cells was split into five aliquots, four of which were sequenced. This methods study benchmarked molecular-identifier clustering-based TCR repertoire sequencing (MIDCIRS) and TCR RNA copy counting, using CD8 T cells to do so.

Libraries of naive CD8 T cells were built from anywhere between roughly 17,000 and 1,000,000 sorted cells, with 10%, 30% or 50% of the purified RNA used. Naive CD8 T cells, defined as CD8+CD4-CCR7+CD45RA+, were FACS-sorted into RLT Plus buffer on a BD FACSAria II. To test detection sensitivity, Jurkat RNA equal to ten TCR copies was added to samples of about 20,000-1,000,000 naive CD8 T cells. CD8 T cells were enriched with RosetteSep CD8+ T Cell Enrichment Cocktail and Ficoll-Paque, followed by ACK red cell lysis. Library method: PCR. The sequencer listed for this sample is NextSeq 500. Bulk TCR libraries were made following a previously described method, with the TCR primers given in Table S5. Total RNA was purified with the Qiagen AllPrep DNA/RNA kit. Before analysis, reads from multiple sequencing runs of the same library were pooled. In the source study's methods: Reads were retained only if the reads had an exact TCR constant sequence, and the retained reads were trimmed to 150 nt and grouped according to their 12-nt molecular barcodes. Within each barcode group, reads were sub-clustered at a 15% Levenshtein threshold, and quality-weighted consensus sequences were built per RNA molecule. Non-functional sequences were filtered out, along with any lower-count sequence sitting one edit away from another sequence. Barcode sub-clusters with fewer than 20% of the maximum read count were removed, based on fitting two negative binomial distributions. TCRdb took the public reads, trimmed them with fastp at Q25, ran MiXCR for clone calling and kept in-frame beta chains. CDR3 protein sequences are deduplicated, and each keeps its most common genes and DNA. TCRdb's processing, not the authors' own work, is the source of the V and J calls. Present in this sample are around 470,000 distinct CDR3 sequences, around 23% of which were seen just once. The top ten clones comprise around 0.78% of the sample.

Unmatched junction bases come to 4, with V trimmed by 2 bases and J by 1 base. Taken from the germline V gene (reference sequence), the CDR1 and CDR2 loops are MNHEY and SMNVEV. Its CDR3 holds 15 amino acids, cysteine through phenylalanine. The DNA shown is the 45-base CDR3, in frame from base 1. As concerns this clonotype: There is no known antigen for this receptor. There are no base qualities to consult, and no much larger clone falls within one base.

Study-wide findings and limitations: A single cell's worth of spiked-in Jurkat TCR RNA was reported detectable even among 750,000 to 1,000,000 naive CD8 T cells. When barcode sub-clustering was not used, chimeric consensus sequences inflated TCR diversity, with chimeras reaching as high as 47%. In CMV-specific effector cells, clones with more than 20 RNA copies contained over 98% of molecules, whereas in naive cells such clones contained under 1% of molecules. Around 2.9 recovered TCR RNA copies per cell were obtained by modeling, versus approximately 10 by digital PCR, implying a capture efficiency of approximately 27%. Spiked-in Jurkat TCR RNA (about ten copies' worth), which is not part of the donor repertoire, was contained in the naive libraries. Highly expanded clone sizes could be underestimated because identical TCR molecules may share a barcode.

Sequenced material: naive CD8+ T cells from blood, with Jurkat cell RNA spiked in. This specimen's cell subset or site label, per the study, means: FACS-sorted CD8+CD4-CCR7+CD45RA+ naive T cells. This receptor chain uses TRBV27 and TRBJ1-1; 7 middle bases align to TRBD1. This TCR was sampled from a human donor in good health. Some libraries in this study had Jurkat cell RNA spiked in. CDR3 region: CASSLTGATNTEAFF. The base sequence is TGTGCCAGCAGTTTAACAGGGGCTACGAACACTGAAGCTTTCTTT.